This TCR beta chain originates from a study of T cell responses to AZD1222 COVID-19 vaccine. As for the study in general: Pooling covered second doses at about 4 or about 12 weeks.

A word on this clone: What it recognizes is unknown.

Study-level points and caveats: Clonal diversity may have been underestimated, and the donors were mostly white British, with more females than males. Repertoire sampling occurred only after the peak T cell response. Breadth and depth of Spike-specific TCRs rose after two AZD1222 doses.

The CDR3 runs to 16 residues. The V and J ends lost 6 bases and 0 bases, in that order; junction bases with no gene match: 7. Germline V gives CDR1 SGHTA, CDR2 FQGNSA. Method: immunoSEQ multiplex PCR; TCRdb's copy keeps in-frame clones and lacks some. The sample holds more than 85,000 clones, approximately 78% seen once. V is TRBV7-2 and J is TRBJ2-3; 9 positions match TRBD2. The TCR sequence derives from an adult in good health. The sequencing used peripheral blood, collected on day 0 of AZD1222 vaccination. CDR3 coding DNA: TGTGCCAGCAGACCTCCGGGACTAGCTAGCACAGATACGCAGTATTTT. It encodes CASRPPGLASTDTQYF. The variable domain in full, completed from reference TRBV7-2 and TRBJ2-3, reads GAGVSQSPSNKVTEKGKDVELRCDPISGHTALYWYRQSLGQGLEFLIYFQGNSAPDKSGLPSDRFSAERTGGSVSTLTIQRTQQEDSAVYLCASRPPGLASTDTQYFGPGTRLTVL.